The next 17 T cell receptor beta chains were all read from a single sample in a study of blood T cell repertoires in COVID-19. The repertoire was sequenced with immunoSEQ multiplex PCR; TCRdb's copy has only in-frame clones and lacks some. This table holds over 200,000 clones, approximately 85% found once. Sequenced material: PBMCs or T cells enriched from blood (not recorded which). The receptors were sampled from a woman in her fifties or sixties who had recovered from COVID-19.

This clone appeared once. The chain couples TRBV28 to TRBJ1-4, with TRBD1 matching 10 bases. This CDR3 contains 16 residues. Germline trimming cut 2 bases from V and 3 bases from J; bases unmatched to any gene: 3. Germline V gives CDR1 MDHEN, CDR2 SYDVKM. CDR3 nucleotides: TGTGCCAGCAGTTTAATAGGGACAGGGGCTAATGAAAAACTGTTTTTT. Translation: CASSLIGTGANEKLFF.

The count of this clone is one. V and J are TRBV6-4 and TRBJ1-2; 7 bases map to TRBD1. The CDR3 spans 18 residues. Trimming at V came to 0 bases and at J to 0 bases, leaving 10 bases not matched to a gene. Germline loops: CDR1 MRHNA, CDR2 SNTAGT. CDR3 amino acids: CASSDSRNRGASNYGYTF. CDR3 DNA: TGTGCCAGCAGTGACTCTAGGAACAGGGGTGCCTCTAACTATGGCTACACCTTC.

This chain connects TRBV5-4 to TRBJ2-1; TRBD2 is a possible D gene (6 bases). Trimming removed 0 bases at V and 4 bases at J, with 8 bases between. Germline V gene sequence: CDR1 SGHNT, CDR2 YYREEE (reference sequence). CDR3 length: 14 residues. For the CDR3, the DNA is TGTGCCAGCAGCTTGGTGGCGGGGTACAATGAGCAGTTCTTC. This sequence encodes CASSLVAGYNEQFF.

This chain connects TRBV10-1 to TRBJ2-2; D is unclear. The CDR3 spans 13 residues. V lost 5 bases and J 5 bases, leaving 9 bases between the germline ends. Germline CDR1 WNHNN, CDR2 SYGVQD (reference sequence). CDR3 sequence reads: CASSLPGTGELFF. CDR3 nucleotide sequence: TGCGCCAGCAGTCTACCAGGAACCGGGGAGCTGTTTTTT.

J is TRBJ1-3 and V is TRBV23-1; 9 bases agree with TRBD1. TRBV23-1 is an open reading frame whose function is uncertain. CDR3 length equals 14 residues. Trimming took 3 bases from V and 4 from J; bases not matched to a gene: 1. The CDR3 region has the DNA TGCGCCAGCAGTCATGGACAGGGGGGAAACACCATATATTTT. Its translation: CASSHGQGGNTIYF.

The table lists this clone with a count of one. The V call is TRBV5-1, the J call TRBJ1-3, with TRBD1 matching over 7 bases. The CDR3 is 15 residues long. Trimming took 0 bases from V and 4 from J; bases not matched to a gene: 4. Germline-derived CDR1 and CDR2 are SGHRS and YFSETQ. Written as DNA, the CDR3 is TGCGCCAGCAGCTTGGACGGGACAGCAGGAAACACCATATATTTT. Its translation: CASSLDGTAGNTIYF.

V gene TRBV2 combines with J gene TRBJ2-2; maybe TRBD1 (5 bases). Germline-derived CDR1 and CDR2 are SNHLY and FYNNEI. There are 16 residues in the CDR3. Trimming cost V 6 bases and J 5 bases, with 19 bases left between them. As DNA, the CDR3 is TGTGCCAGCAGCAAGGGCCTTGGGGCGCAAACCGGGGAGCTGTTTTTT. Protein: CASSKGLGAQTGELFF.

The V and J genes are TRBV5-5 and TRBJ2-3; no clear D gene. This CDR3 contains 12 residues. V lost 1 base and J lost 2, with 2 bases in between. Germline V gene sequence: CDR1 SGHKS, CDR2 YYEKEE (reference sequence). The CDR3 spells CASSLYTDTQYF. The DNA of the CDR3 is TGTGCCAGCAGCTTGTACACAGATACGCAGTATTTT.

The chain links TRBV6-5 to TRBJ2-1; 10 bases are a match to TRBD1. CDR1 and CDR2 from the germline V gene are MNHEY and SVGAGI. The trim removed 6 bases at V and 4 bases at J, leaving 6 bases unmatched. The CDR3 is made up of 15 amino acids. In nucleotides, the CDR3 is TGTGCCAGCAGATTAGGGACAGGGGAATACAATGAGCAGTTCTTC. This sequence encodes CASRLGTGEYNEQFF.

This clone came up once. Compared with germline, one end of the junction differs, possibly owing to a read error. The chain employs TRBV2 and TRBJ2-1; tentative D call: TRBD1 (6 bases). Germline V gene lookup returns CDR1 SNHLY and CDR2 FYNNEI. The CDR3 sequence is 14 residues long. CDR3 DNA sequence: TGTGCCAGCAGGGAAGACAGGCCTGTCAATGAGCAGTTCTTC. It codes for CASREDRPVNEQFF. Drawing the rest from reference TRBV2 and TRBJ2-1, the complete variable domain is EPEVTQTPSHQVTQMGQEVILRCVPISNHLYFYWYRQILGQKVEFLVSFYNNEISEKSEIFDDQFSVERPDGSNFTLKIRSTKLEDSAMYFCASREDRPVNEQFFGPGTRLTVL.

The chain carries TRBV5-1 and TRBJ1-2; D is perhaps TRBD1 (5 bases). Per germline, CDR1 SGHRS and CDR2 YFSETQ. V was shortened by 7 bases and J by 7 bases, with 23 bases between the two germline ends. The CDR3 totals 15 residues. CDR3 coding DNA: TGCGCCAGCCAAGACAGTTCGTTGGGGGGTGGTGGCTACACCTTC. This encodes CASQDSSLGGGGYTF. The complete variable domain, with remaining parts taken from reference TRBV5-1 and TRBJ1-2, reads KAGVTQTPRYLIKTRGQQVTLSCSPISGHRSVSWYQQTPGQGLQFLFEYFSETQRNKGNFPGRFSGRQFSNSRSEMNVSTLELGDSALYLCASQDSSLGGGGYTFGSGTRLTVV.

The gene calls are TRBV16 and TRBJ1-1; D is possibly TRBD1 (6 bases). Per the germline V gene, CDR1 is KGHSY and CDR2 is FQNENV. Trimming shortened V by 4 bases and J by 6 bases, and 12 bases separated the two germline ends. The CDR3 extends over 13 amino acids. This chain's CDR3 is CASSPPGDPEAFF. CDR3 nucleotides: TGTGCCAGCAGCCCTCCAGGGGATCCTGAAGCTTTCTTT.

The rearrangement joins TRBV5-1 to TRBJ1-3; D might be TRBD1 (5 bases). Trimming left V 0 bases short and J 6 bases short, with 13 bases between. The germline V gene has CDR1 SGHRS and CDR2 YFSETQ. There are 15 residues in the CDR3. Written as DNA, the CDR3 is TGCGCCAGCAGCTTGGAGGCAGGGAGGAAAAACACCATATATTTT. Its protein is CASSLEAGRKNTIYF.

The chain's CDR3 is CASTLGQGRGDTQYF. Written as DNA, the CDR3 is TGTGCCAGCACACTCGGGCAGGGAAGAGGAGATACGCAGTATTTT. The chain combines TRBV6-1 with TRBJ2-3; maybe TRBD1 (5 bases). Germline lookup yields CDR1 MNHNS and CDR2 SASEGT. V gave up 7 bases and J gave up 5 bases, with 19 bases separating them. The CDR3 totals 15 residues.

This clone occurred once. The gene calls are TRBV2 and TRBJ1-3; 10 nucleotides agree with TRBD1. V dropped 4 bases and J dropped 11; count of bases not matched to a gene: 8. Germline V CDR1 and CDR2: SNHLY, FYNNEI. CDR3 length: 14 residues. Here the CDR3 DNA reads TGTGCCAGCAGTGGCCGGGACAGGGGTTCGGCCATATATTTT. Its translation: CASSGRDRGSAIYF.

The gene calls are TRBV27 and TRBJ1-3, with a tentative D call TRBD1 (5 bases). Looked up from germline, CDR1 is MNHEY and CDR2 is SMNVEV (reference sequence). V was clipped by 3 bases and J by 7 bases, with 13 bases between them. The CDR3 spans 14 residues. The CDR3 protein is CASSFSGDPNTIYF. The CDR3 DNA is TGTGCCAGCAGTTTTTCGGGGGACCCTAACACCATATATTTT.

The chain has TRBV3-1 (or the pseudogene TRBV3-2) and TRBJ2-7; D is possibly TRBD2 (6 bases). V was shortened by 6 bases and J by 0 bases, with 12 bases between the two germline ends. This CDR3 region has 14 residues. Germline CDR1 and CDR2: LGHDT and YNNKEL (reference sequence). Here the CDR3 DNA reads TGTGCCAGCAGTTTCGGCGGGACCTCCTACGAGCAGTACTTC. It codes for CASSFGGTSYEQYF.